The sample holds a few counts of the clone carrying this T cell receptor (beta chain). Its antigen is still unknown. The germline V gene has CDR1 DFQATT and CDR2 SNEGSKA (reference sequence). Trimming at V came to 2 bases and at J to 1 base, leaving 6 bases not matched to a gene. The CDR3 extends over 16 amino acids. Stated time point: newly diagnosed GD, antithyroid drugs for less than 3 months. The TCR library was prepared using RNA isolated from PBMCs. CDR3-region Arm-PCR and iRepertoire HTBI primers produced the TCR beta libraries. TCRdb recomputed calls from the multiplex PCR reads with MiXCR, one row per CDR3 protein. In the table there are around 230,000 distinct CDR3 sequences, about 17% of which are singletons. The data originate from a study of regulatory T cells in long-lasting Graves disease. Study-level points and caveats: Comparison showed that persistent patients shared more public clonotypes (2,741) than new patients (approximately 930).

Sequencing used peripheral blood mononuclear cells (PBMCs), obtained at new diagnosis, from a patient treated with antithyroid drugs. The chain is built from TRBV20-1 and TRBJ2-1; 9 bases line up with TRBD1. This TCR was sampled from a female donor with Graves disease. The CDR3 sequence: CSARLGQGISYNEQFF. As DNA, the CDR3 is TGCAGTGCTAGATTGGGACAGGGAATATCCTACAATGAGCAGTTCTTC.